This T cell receptor (beta chain) was captured in a study of blood T cell repertoires in COVID-19. This CDR3 is 16 amino acids long. The germline CDR1 and CDR2 sequences are SGHDN and FVKESK. Unmatched junction bases numbered 7, after V lost 1 base and J lost 5 bases. Original processing methods: Amplifying reference gene primers gave estimates of nucleated cell counts. Sequencing used immunoSEQ multiplex PCR; TCRdb keeps in-frame clones, though not all of them. V, J and clone size are those of that table, while D and trimming were read from the DNA. The sample holds 150,000 to 190,000 clones, 88% seen once.

This chain links TRBV14 with TRBJ2-5, with 10 bases lining up with TRBD2. The TCR comes from a woman in her sixties or seventies with acute or convalescent COVID-19. The sequenced material came from peripheral blood. CDR3 sequence reads: CASSQGPAGGLETQYF. In DNA, the CDR3 is TGTGCCAGCAGCCAAGGTCCAGCGGGGGGGCTGGAGACCCAGTACTTC. The variable domain in full, with the rest retrieved from reference TRBV14 and TRBJ2-5, is EAGVTQFPSHSVIEKGQTVTLRCDPISGHDNLYWYRRVMGKEIKFLLHFVKESKQDESGMPNNRFLAERTGGTYSTLKVQPAELEDSGVYFCASSQGPAGGLETQYFGPGTRLLVL.